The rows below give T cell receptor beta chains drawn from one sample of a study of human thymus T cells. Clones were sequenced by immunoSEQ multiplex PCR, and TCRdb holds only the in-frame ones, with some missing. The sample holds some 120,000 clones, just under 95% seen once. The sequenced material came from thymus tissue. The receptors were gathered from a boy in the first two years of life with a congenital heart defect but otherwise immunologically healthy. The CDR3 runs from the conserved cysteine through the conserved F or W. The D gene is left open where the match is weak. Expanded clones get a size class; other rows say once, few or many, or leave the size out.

CDR3 DNA: TGCGCCAGCAGCCAAGATAAGATAGCGGGGGGCACAGATACGCAGTATTTT; CDR3 protein: CASSQDKIAGGTDTQYF; clone size: once; J gene: TRBJ2-3; D gene: TRBD2; V gene: TRBV4-3
CDR3 DNA: TGTGCCCGCAGCTTAGGGCTCGGACAGGGGGCGGGGGAGACCCAGTACTTC; CDR3 protein: CARSLGLGQGAGETQYF; clone size: -; J gene: TRBJ2-5; D gene: TRBD1; V gene: TRBV7-2
CDR3 DNA: TGTGCCAGCAGTGCTAAAACCACTCCTAGCGGGCCCCTTCCTTTACACTTTTACGAGCAGTACTTC; CDR3 protein: CASSAKTTPSGPLPLHFYEQYF; clone size: -; J gene: TRBJ2-7; D gene: TRBD2; V gene: TRBV28
CDR3 DNA: TGCGCCAGCAGCCAAGATCGGACGGACTCCTACAATGAGCAGTTCTTC; CDR3 protein: CASSQDRTDSYNEQFF; clone size: -; J gene: TRBJ2-1; D gene: -; V gene: TRBV4-3
CDR3 DNA: TGCGCCAGCAGCCAAGATTGGAAAACAGGGATCGTAAGAACTGAAGCTTTCTTT; CDR3 protein: CASSQDWKTGIVRTEAFF; clone size: few; J gene: TRBJ1-1; D gene: -; V gene: TRBV4-3
CDR3 DNA: TGTGCCAGCAGCCCCTCCGTCGCGGGAGGTTTTTTCGGGGAGCTGTTTTTT; CDR3 protein: CASSPSVAGGFFGELFF; clone size: -; J gene: TRBJ2-2; D gene: TRBD2; V gene: TRBV28
CDR3 DNA: TGTGCCAGCAGCTCGACAATTGACTATGGCTACACCTTC; CDR3 protein: CASSSTIDYGYTF; clone size: -; J gene: TRBJ1-2; D gene: -; V gene: TRBV7-2
CDR3 DNA: TGTGCCAGCAGCCAAAAGTCTAGCGGGGGGCATACGCAGTATTTT; CDR3 protein: CASSQKSSGGHTQYF; clone size: -; J gene: TRBJ2-3; D gene: TRBD2; V gene: TRBV14
CDR3 DNA: TGCGCCAGCAGTCAACGGTCCTCTCATCCCTGCTCTGGGGCCAACGTCCTGACTTTC; CDR3 protein: CASSQRSSHPCSGANVLTF; clone size: -; J gene: TRBJ2-6; D gene: -; V gene: TRBV23-1
CDR3 DNA: TGTGCCAGTAGTATCGTGGATCGTTTTCGGAATGAGCAGTTCTTC; CDR3 protein: CASSIVDRFRNEQFF; clone size: -; J gene: TRBJ2-1; D gene: -; V gene: TRBV19
CDR3 DNA: TGTGCCTGCGGCAGTTCCTACGAGCAGTACTTC; CDR3 protein: CACGSSYEQYF; clone size: once; J gene: TRBJ2-7; D gene: -; V gene: TRBV30
CDR3 DNA: TGCGCCAGCAGTGAGGGGCTAGCGGGGGGGCCCGGCACAGATACGCAGTATTTT; CDR3 protein: CASSEGLAGGPGTDTQYF; clone size: -; J gene: TRBJ2-3; D gene: TRBD2; V gene: TRBV10-2
CDR3 DNA: TGTGCCAGCAGCTTAGCGATCGGACTTTTGCTTGTAGGCTACACCTTC; CDR3 protein: CASSLAIGLLLVGYTF; clone size: -; J gene: TRBJ1-2; D gene: -; V gene: TRBV7-2
CDR3 DNA: TGTGCCGGAAAACAGGGGAAGTTTGGGGGCAGTGAAGCTTTCTTT; CDR3 protein: CAGKQGKFGGSEAFF; clone size: -; J gene: TRBJ1-1; D gene: TRBD1; V gene: TRBV7-6
CDR3 DNA: TGTGCCAGCTCACCACGAGCGGTGGGGGAGACCCAGTACTTC; CDR3 protein: CASSPRAVGETQYF; clone size: -; J gene: TRBJ2-5; D gene: -; V gene: TRBV18
CDR3 DNA: TGCGCCAGCCGGCGACTAGCGGGTAGCATGGGAGAGACCCAGTACTTC; CDR3 protein: CASRRLAGSMGETQYF; clone size: -; J gene: TRBJ2-5; D gene: TRBD2; V gene: TRBV5-1
CDR3 DNA: TGTGCCATCACACCGGGACTGTACTACGAGCAGTACTTC; CDR3 protein: CAITPGLYYEQYF; clone size: -; J gene: TRBJ2-7; D gene: -; V gene: TRBV10-3
CDR3 DNA: TGTGCCAGCGGGACTAATTCGGGGCAGCCCCAGCATTTT; CDR3 protein: CASGTNSGQPQHF; clone size: -; J gene: TRBJ1-5; D gene: -; V gene: TRBV25-1
CDR3 DNA: TGTGCCAGCAGCTGGAGGGTTCGGGCGGGGGACACAGATACGCAGTATTTT; CDR3 protein: CASSWRVRAGDTDTQYF; clone size: -; J gene: TRBJ2-3; D gene: TRBD2; V gene: TRBV5-4
CDR3 DNA: TGTGCCAGCAGCCATATGCCGGAAAAACTGTTTTTT; CDR3 protein: CASSHMPEKLFF; clone size: -; J gene: TRBJ1-4; D gene: -; V gene: TRBV7-2
CDR3 DNA: TGTGCCAGCAGCCCCGGGGGGGAGACTAACTATGGCTACACCTTC; CDR3 protein: CASSPGGETNYGYTF; clone size: -; J gene: TRBJ1-2; D gene: -; V gene: TRBV7-9
CDR3 DNA: TGCGCCAGCAGCCAAGACCCACTTGTGCCTAGCGGGGTAGGGGATACGCAGTATTTT; CDR3 protein: CASSQDPLVPSGVGDTQYF; clone size: -; J gene: TRBJ2-3; D gene: TRBD2; V gene: TRBV4-3
CDR3 DNA: TGTGCCAGCAGCTTGGGAAGTAGCGACACCTACGAGCAGTACTTC; CDR3 protein: CASSLGSSDTYEQYF; clone size: -; J gene: TRBJ2-7; D gene: -; V gene: TRBV5-5
CDR3 DNA: TGTGCCAGCAGGGGTAGCGGGTTATCGGGCGAGCAGTTCTTC; CDR3 protein: CASRGSGLSGEQFF; clone size: -; J gene: TRBJ2-1; D gene: TRBD2; V gene: TRBV27
CDR3 DNA: TGTGCCAGCAGCTTTATCCCGGGACAGGGCTACAATGAGCAGTTCTTC; CDR3 protein: CASSFIPGQGYNEQFF; clone size: -; J gene: TRBJ2-1; D gene: TRBD1; V gene: TRBV7-2
CDR3 DNA: TGTGCCAGTAGTAGGGGACTAGCGGGGGCCACACTAAGGGCCAAAAACATTCAGTACTTC; CDR3 protein: CASSRGLAGATLRAKNIQYF; clone size: -; J gene: TRBJ2-4; D gene: TRBD2; V gene: TRBV19
CDR3 DNA: TGTGCCAGCAGAGCAGGGGCAAATGAGCAGTTCTTC; CDR3 protein: CASRAGANEQFF; clone size: -; J gene: TRBJ2-1; D gene: -; V gene: TRBV6-5
CDR3 DNA: TGCGCCAGCAGCTCAAGACGGTCAGACGAGCAGTACTTC; CDR3 protein: CASSSRRSDEQYF; clone size: -; J gene: TRBJ2-7; D gene: -; V gene: TRBV5-1
CDR3 DNA: TGTGCCAGCAGTGAGGGTAGCGCCCCTGGTGAAGCTTTCTTT; CDR3 protein: CASSEGSAPGEAFF; clone size: -; J gene: TRBJ1-1; D gene: -; V gene: TRBV6-1
CDR3 DNA: TGCGCCAGCAGCTTGGTGAGGGGCAGGGACACTGAAGCTTTCTTT; CDR3 protein: CASSLVRGRDTEAFF; clone size: -; J gene: TRBJ1-1; D gene: -; V gene: TRBV5-1
CDR3 DNA: TGTGCCAGCAGCCAAGATAGGGAGACAGGGTTGGGTCATGGCTACACCTTC; CDR3 protein: CASSQDRETGLGHGYTF; clone size: -; J gene: TRBJ1-2; D gene: TRBD1; V gene: TRBV14
CDR3 DNA: TGTGCCAGCAGTCCCCACGCGAGAGAGACCCAGTACTTC; CDR3 protein: CASSPHARETQYF; clone size: -; J gene: TRBJ2-5; D gene: -; V gene: TRBV27
CDR3 DNA: TGTGCCTGGAGACAGGGACGGGACTATGGCTACACCTTC; CDR3 protein: CAWRQGRDYGYTF; clone size: -; J gene: TRBJ1-2; D gene: -; V gene: TRBV30
CDR3 DNA: TGCGCCAGCAGCCCGAGACAGGGAGGGGAAAAACTGTTTTTT; CDR3 protein: CASSPRQGGEKLFF; clone size: -; J gene: TRBJ1-4; D gene: TRBD1; V gene: TRBV4-3
CDR3 DNA: TGTGCCAGCGCTATCGCGGGACAGGCTACCTACGAGCAGTACTTC; CDR3 protein: CASAIAGQATYEQYF; clone size: -; J gene: TRBJ2-7; D gene: TRBD1; V gene: TRBV6-5
CDR3 DNA: TGTGCCAGCAGCGGGGGGGCAAGAGATACGCAGTATTTT; CDR3 protein: CASSGGARDTQYF; clone size: -; J gene: TRBJ2-3; D gene: -; V gene: TRBV11-2
CDR3 DNA: TGTGCCTGGAGTGTACAAGCAGATACGCAGTATTTT; CDR3 protein: CAWSVQADTQYF; clone size: once; J gene: TRBJ2-3; D gene: -; V gene: TRBV30
CDR3 DNA: TGTGCCAGCAGCTTGGACAGGGGGCGAGACAATGAGCAGTTCTTC; CDR3 protein: CASSLDRGRDNEQFF; clone size: -; J gene: TRBJ2-1; D gene: TRBD1; V gene: TRBV5-6
CDR3 DNA: TGTGCCAGCAGTGAAGCCCCAGTCGGGGGCAAGGGGTCCTACAATGAGCAGTTCTTC; CDR3 protein: CASSEAPVGGKGSYNEQFF; clone size: -; J gene: TRBJ2-1; D gene: -; V gene: TRBV2
CDR3 DNA: TGTGCCAGCAGTCCTGGGGACACCGTCTCCGGCTACGAGCAGTACTTC; CDR3 protein: CASSPGDTVSGYEQYF; clone size: once; J gene: TRBJ2-7; D gene: -; V gene: TRBV28
CDR3 DNA: TGTGCCAGCAGCCAAAAAGGGTCCTACGAGCAGTACTTC; CDR3 protein: CASSQKGSYEQYF; clone size: -; J gene: TRBJ2-7; D gene: -; V gene: TRBV7-6
CDR3 DNA: TGTGCCAGCAGCGTACGCGGGGGGGCGGGCAATGAGCAGTTCTTC; CDR3 protein: CASSVRGGAGNEQFF; clone size: -; J gene: TRBJ2-1; D gene: TRBD2; V gene: TRBV9
CDR3 DNA: TGTGCCAGCAGCCAAGATTGGGCACGGCTAGCGGGGGCCGGGGAGCAGTTCTTC; CDR3 protein: CASSQDWARLAGAGEQFF; clone size: -; J gene: TRBJ2-1; D gene: TRBD2; V gene: TRBV5-6
CDR3 DNA: TGTGCCAGCAGCCCTGGACTAGCGGGCTACAATGAGCAGTTCTTC; CDR3 protein: CASSPGLAGYNEQFF; clone size: -; J gene: TRBJ2-1; D gene: TRBD2; V gene: TRBV11-1
CDR3 DNA: TGTGCCAGCAGTCCCCAACCTAATCCGGGACAGAAATCCACCACTTACAATGAGCAGTTCTTC; CDR3 protein: CASSPQPNPGQKSTTYNEQFF; clone size: once; J gene: TRBJ2-1; D gene: TRBD1; V gene: TRBV27
CDR3 DNA: TGCGCCAGCAGCCGTTTTCAAGTAGCGAGGGGCTACACCTTC; CDR3 protein: CASSRFQVARGYTF; clone size: -; J gene: TRBJ1-2; D gene: -; V gene: TRBV4-3
CDR3 DNA: TGTGCTAGTGCTAAAGGACTAGCGGGGAACCAAGAGACCCAGTACTTC; CDR3 protein: CASAKGLAGNQETQYF; clone size: -; J gene: TRBJ2-5; D gene: TRBD2; V gene: TRBV12-5
CDR3 DNA: TGTGCCAGCAGTTTAGGCCCAGGGGTTAACTATGGCTACACCTTC; CDR3 protein: CASSLGPGVNYGYTF; clone size: -; J gene: TRBJ1-2; D gene: -; V gene: TRBV28
CDR3 DNA: TGTGCCAGCAGCTTAATGGCAGGTGGACCGGTGGAGACCCAGTACTTC; CDR3 protein: CASSLMAGGPVETQYF; clone size: -; J gene: TRBJ2-5; D gene: -; V gene: TRBV7-9
CDR3 DNA: TGCGCCAGCAGCCTGGACAGTTGGAACGAGCAGTACTTC; CDR3 protein: CASSLDSWNEQYF; clone size: -; J gene: TRBJ2-7; D gene: -; V gene: TRBV5-1
CDR3 DNA: TGTGCCAGCAGCACGGGTGGAGTTGCAACTAATGAAAAACTGTTTTTT; CDR3 protein: CASSTGGVATNEKLFF; clone size: -; J gene: TRBJ1-4; D gene: -; V gene: TRBV5-6
CDR3 DNA: TGTGCCACCAGCAGAGACCGGGACAAGTGCTATAATTCACCCCTCCACTTT; CDR3 protein: CATSRDRDKCYNSPLHF; clone size: -; J gene: TRBJ1-6; D gene: -; V gene: TRBV15
CDR3 DNA: TGTGCCAGTACAGGGCCCCCCAAAAACATTCAGTACTTC; CDR3 protein: CASTGPPKNIQYF; clone size: -; J gene: TRBJ2-4; D gene: -; V gene: TRBV28
CDR3 DNA: TGTGCCAGCAGTTGCACAGGGACCCCCTATAATTCACCCCTCCACTTT; CDR3 protein: CASSCTGTPYNSPLHF; clone size: -; J gene: TRBJ1-6; D gene: -; V gene: TRBV28